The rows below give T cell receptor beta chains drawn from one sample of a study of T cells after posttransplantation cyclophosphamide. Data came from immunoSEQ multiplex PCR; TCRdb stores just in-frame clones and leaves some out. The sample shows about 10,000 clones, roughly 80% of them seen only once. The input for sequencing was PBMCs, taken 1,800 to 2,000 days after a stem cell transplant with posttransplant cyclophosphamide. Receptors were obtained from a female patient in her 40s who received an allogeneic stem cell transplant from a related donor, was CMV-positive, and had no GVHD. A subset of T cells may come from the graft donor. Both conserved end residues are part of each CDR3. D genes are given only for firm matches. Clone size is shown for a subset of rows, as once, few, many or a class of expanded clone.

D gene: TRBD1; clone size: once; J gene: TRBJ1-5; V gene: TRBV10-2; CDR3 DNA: TGCGCCAGCAGTGAGACCCGACAGGGGAGTCGGAGCAATCAGCCCCAGCATTTT; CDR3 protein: CASSETRQGSRSNQPQHF
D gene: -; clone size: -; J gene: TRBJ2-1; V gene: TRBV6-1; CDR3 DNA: TGTGCCAGCAGGGCAGGGAAGAATGAGCAGTTCTTC; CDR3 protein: CASRAGKNEQFF
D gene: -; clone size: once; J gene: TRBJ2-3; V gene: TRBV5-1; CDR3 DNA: TGCGCCAGCAGCCTGGGACTTCAGACGGGGACAGATACGCAGTATTTT; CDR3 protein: CASSLGLQTGTDTQYF
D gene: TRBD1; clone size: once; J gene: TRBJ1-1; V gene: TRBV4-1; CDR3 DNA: TGCGCCAGCAGCCAATATCTCGGACAGGGGTGGGCTTTCTTT; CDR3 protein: CASSQYLGQGWAFF
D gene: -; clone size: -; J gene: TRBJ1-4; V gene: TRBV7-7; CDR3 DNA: TGTGCCAGCAGCTTTCAGACAGGCCCTAATGAAAAACTGTTTTTT; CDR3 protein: CASSFQTGPNEKLFF
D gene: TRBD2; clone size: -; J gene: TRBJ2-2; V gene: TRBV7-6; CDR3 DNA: TGTGCCAGCAGCCAAGTGGGAGGGAAAGGGGAGCTGTTTTTT; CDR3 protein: CASSQVGGKGELFF
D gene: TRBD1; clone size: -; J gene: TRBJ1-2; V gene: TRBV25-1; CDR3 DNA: TGTGCCAGCAGTGAATCCGGGGACAGGGCTGGCTACACCTTC; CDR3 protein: CASSESGDRAGYTF
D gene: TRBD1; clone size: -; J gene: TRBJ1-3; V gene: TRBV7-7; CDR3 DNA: TGTGCTAGCAGCCCCGGTACAGGGGGTGGAAACACCATATATTTT; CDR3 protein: CASSPGTGGGNTIYF
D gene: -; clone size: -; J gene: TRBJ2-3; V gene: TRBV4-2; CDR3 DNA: TGTGCCAGCAGCCAAGAATGGGCGGGTAGCACAGATACGCAGTATTTT; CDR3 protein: CASSQEWAGSTDTQYF
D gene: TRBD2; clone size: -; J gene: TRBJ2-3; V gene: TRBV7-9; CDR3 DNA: TGTGCCAGCAGCTTAACTAGCGGCTTCACAGATACGCAGTATTTT; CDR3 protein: CASSLTSGFTDTQYF
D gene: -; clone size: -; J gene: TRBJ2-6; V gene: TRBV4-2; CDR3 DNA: TGTGCCAGCAGCCAAGCTTCGGGGGTAGCTGGGGCCAACGTCCTGACTTTC; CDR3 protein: CASSQASGVAGANVLTF
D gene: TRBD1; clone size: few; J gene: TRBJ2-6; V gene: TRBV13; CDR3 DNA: TGTGCCAGCAGCTTAGTTGTTGACAGGGGAGGCTCTGGGGCCAACGTCCTGACTTTC; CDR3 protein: CASSLVVDRGGSGANVLTF
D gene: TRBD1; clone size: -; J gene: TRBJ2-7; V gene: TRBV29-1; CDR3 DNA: TGCAGCGGATGGGGGACAGGGGGCCTGGGGGAGCAGTACTTC; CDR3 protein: CSGWGTGGLGEQYF
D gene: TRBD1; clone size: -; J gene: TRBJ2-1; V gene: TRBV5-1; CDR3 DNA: TGCGCCAGCAGCTTCTGGACAGGGTCAGCCCAGCAAGGCAATGAGCAGTTCTTC; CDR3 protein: CASSFWTGSAQQGNEQFF
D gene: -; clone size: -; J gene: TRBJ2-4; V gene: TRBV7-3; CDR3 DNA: TGTGCCAGCTCCCTAACGGTGGGACGGGGGGCTGGAAACATTCAGTACTTC; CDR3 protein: CASSLTVGRGAGNIQYF
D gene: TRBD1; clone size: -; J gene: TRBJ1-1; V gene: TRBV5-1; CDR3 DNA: TGCGCCAGCAGCTTGGCGAGGGGGCAGAACACTGAAGCTTTCTTT; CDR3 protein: CASSLARGQNTEAFF
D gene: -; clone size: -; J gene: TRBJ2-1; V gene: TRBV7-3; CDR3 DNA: TGTGCCAGCAGCAGGGACTTCACGAGCTCCTACAATGAGCAGTTCTTC; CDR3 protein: CASSRDFTSSYNEQFF
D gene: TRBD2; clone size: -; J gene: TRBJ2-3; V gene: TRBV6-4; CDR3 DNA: TGTGCCAGCAGTCCCAGCGGGGGTGGTGTAGATACGCAGTATTTT; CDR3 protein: CASSPSGGGVDTQYF
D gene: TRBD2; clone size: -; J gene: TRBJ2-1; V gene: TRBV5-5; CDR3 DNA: TGTGCCAGCAGCTATAGCGGGCTGTCCTACAATGAGCAGTTCTTC; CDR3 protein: CASSYSGLSYNEQFF
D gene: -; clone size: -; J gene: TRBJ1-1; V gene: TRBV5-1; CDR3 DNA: TGCGCCAGCAGCTTGGCTGCGACAGAAGCTTTCTTT; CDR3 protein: CASSLAATEAFF
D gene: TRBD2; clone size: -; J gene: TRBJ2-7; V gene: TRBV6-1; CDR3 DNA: TGTGCCAGCAGTGCCCCCGGGACTAGACCCGAGCAGTACTTC; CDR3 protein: CASSAPGTRPEQYF
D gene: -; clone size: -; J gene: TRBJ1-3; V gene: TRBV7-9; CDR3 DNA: TGTGCCAGCAGCCCCTTACAGGGCTCCTCTGGAAACACCATATATTTT; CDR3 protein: CASSPLQGSSGNTIYF
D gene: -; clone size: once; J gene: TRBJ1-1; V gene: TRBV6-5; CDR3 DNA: TGTGCCAGCAGTACGGGGGGGAGAACTGAAGCTTTCTTT; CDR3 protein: CASSTGGRTEAFF
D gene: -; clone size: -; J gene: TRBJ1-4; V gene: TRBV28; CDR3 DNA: TGTGCCAGCAGTTTAGGTTCGACAGGCTTTCCAACTAATGAAAAACTGTTTTTT; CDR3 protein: CASSLGSTGFPTNEKLFF
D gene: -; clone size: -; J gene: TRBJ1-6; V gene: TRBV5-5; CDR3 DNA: TGTGCCAGCAGCTCCACAGGGTCCTATAATTCACCCCTCCACTTT; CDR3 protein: CASSSTGSYNSPLHF
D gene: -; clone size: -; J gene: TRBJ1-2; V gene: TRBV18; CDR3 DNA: TGTGCCAGCTCACCTCTTCAAGGCGGGTCAAGCTCCTATGGCTACACCTTC; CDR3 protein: CASSPLQGGSSSYGYTF
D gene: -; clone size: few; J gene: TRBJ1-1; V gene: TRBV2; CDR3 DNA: TGTGCCAGCAGACAGACAGTGAACACTGAAGCTTTCTTT; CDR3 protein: CASRQTVNTEAFF
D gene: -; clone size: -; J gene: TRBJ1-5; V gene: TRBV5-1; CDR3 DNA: TGCGCCAGCAGCTTCGAGGGGGTCGGACAGCCCCAGCATTTT; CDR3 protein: CASSFEGVGQPQHF
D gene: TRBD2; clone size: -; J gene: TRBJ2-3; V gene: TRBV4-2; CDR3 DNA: TGTGCCAGCAGCCCCCGGACTAGCGGGGGGGATGCAGATACGCAGTATTTT; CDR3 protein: CASSPRTSGGDADTQYF
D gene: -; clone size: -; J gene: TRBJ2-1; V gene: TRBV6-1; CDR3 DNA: TGTGCCAGCAGTGACGGCTACAATGAGCAGTTCTTC; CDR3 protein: CASSDGYNEQFF
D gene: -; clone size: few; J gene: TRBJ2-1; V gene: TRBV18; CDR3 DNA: TGTGCCAGCTCACCACAAATCCCCGCGGGGCCGACGGATAATGAGCAGTTCTTC; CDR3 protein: CASSPQIPAGPTDNEQFF
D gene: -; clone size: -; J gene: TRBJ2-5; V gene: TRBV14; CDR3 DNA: TGTGCCAGCAGCCTCAGGGGATCGGCGACCCAGTACTTC; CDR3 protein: CASSLRGSATQYF
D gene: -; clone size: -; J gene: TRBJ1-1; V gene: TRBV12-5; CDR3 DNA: TGTGCTAGTGGTTTTGAGGAAGAGGAGGGGCAGGGCAACACTGAAGCTTTCTTT; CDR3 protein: CASGFEEEEGQGNTEAFF
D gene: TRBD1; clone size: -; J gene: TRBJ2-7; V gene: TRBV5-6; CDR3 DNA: TGTGCCAGCAGCTTGGCAGGGACAGGACGGGACGAGCAGTACTTC; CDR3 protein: CASSLAGTGRDEQYF
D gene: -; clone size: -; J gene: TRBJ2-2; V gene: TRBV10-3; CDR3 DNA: TGTGCCATCAGTGAGTCCGGCAGGGTCGCCGGGGAGCTGTTTTTT; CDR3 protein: CAISESGRVAGELFF
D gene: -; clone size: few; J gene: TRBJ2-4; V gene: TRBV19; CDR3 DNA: TGTGCCAGTAGTATACAAGGGGTCGCCAAAAACATTCAGTACTTC; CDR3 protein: CASSIQGVAKNIQYF
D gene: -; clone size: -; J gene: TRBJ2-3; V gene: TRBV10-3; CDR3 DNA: TGTGCCACGACAGGAACTACAGATACGCAGTATTTT; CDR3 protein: CATTGTTDTQYF
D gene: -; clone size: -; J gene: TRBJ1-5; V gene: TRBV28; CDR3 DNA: TGTGCCAGCAGAGCGGGGAGAGGGAGCAATCAGCCCCAGCATTTT; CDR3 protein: CASRAGRGSNQPQHF
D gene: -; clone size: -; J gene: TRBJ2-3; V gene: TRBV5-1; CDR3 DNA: TGCGCCAGCAGCTTGTTATCCAGCGGGCATACGCAGTATTTT; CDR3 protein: CASSLLSSGHTQYF
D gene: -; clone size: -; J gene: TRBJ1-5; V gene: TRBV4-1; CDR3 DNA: TGCGCCAGCAGCCACCGTGGACAGCTCAATCAGCCCCAGCATTTT; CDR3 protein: CASSHRGQLNQPQHF
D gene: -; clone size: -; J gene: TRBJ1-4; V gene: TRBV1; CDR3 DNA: TGCACCAGCAGTAGAAAACTGTTTTTT; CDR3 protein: CTSSRKLFF
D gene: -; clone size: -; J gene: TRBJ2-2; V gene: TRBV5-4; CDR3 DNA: TGTGCCAGCAGTCCTAGGAAAGGGGCGAACACCGGGGAGCTGTTTTTT; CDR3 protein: CASSPRKGANTGELFF
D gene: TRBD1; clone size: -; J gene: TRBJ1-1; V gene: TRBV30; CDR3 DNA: TGTGCCTGGAGCCCGCAGGGACAGACGAACACTGAAGCTTTCTTT; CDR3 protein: CAWSPQGQTNTEAFF